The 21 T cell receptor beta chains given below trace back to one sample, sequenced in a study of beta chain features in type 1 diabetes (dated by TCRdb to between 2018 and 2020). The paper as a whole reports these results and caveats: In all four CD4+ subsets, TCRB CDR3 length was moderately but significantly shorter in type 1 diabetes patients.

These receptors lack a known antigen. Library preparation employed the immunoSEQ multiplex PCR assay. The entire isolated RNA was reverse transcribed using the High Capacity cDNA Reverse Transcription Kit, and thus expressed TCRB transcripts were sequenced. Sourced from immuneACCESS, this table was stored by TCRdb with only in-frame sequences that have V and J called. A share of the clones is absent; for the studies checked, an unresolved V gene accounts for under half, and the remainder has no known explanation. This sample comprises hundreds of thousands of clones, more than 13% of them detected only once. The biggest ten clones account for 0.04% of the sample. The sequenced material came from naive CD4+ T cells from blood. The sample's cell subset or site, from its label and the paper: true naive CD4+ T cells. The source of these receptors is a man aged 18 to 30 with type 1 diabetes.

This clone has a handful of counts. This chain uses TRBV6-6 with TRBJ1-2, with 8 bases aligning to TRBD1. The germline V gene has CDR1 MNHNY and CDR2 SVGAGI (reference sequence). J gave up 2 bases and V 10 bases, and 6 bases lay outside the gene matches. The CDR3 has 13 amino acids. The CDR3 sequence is CATSDRANYGYTF. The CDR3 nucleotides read TGTGCCACCTCGGACAGGGCAAACTATGGCTACACCTTC.

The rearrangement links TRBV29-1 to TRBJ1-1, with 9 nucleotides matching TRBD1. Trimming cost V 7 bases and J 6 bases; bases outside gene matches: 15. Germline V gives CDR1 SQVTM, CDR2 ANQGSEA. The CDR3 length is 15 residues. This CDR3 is CSALGRDRVGAEAFF. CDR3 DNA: TGCAGCGCATTAGGTAGGGACAGGGTTGGCGCTGAAGCTTTCTTT. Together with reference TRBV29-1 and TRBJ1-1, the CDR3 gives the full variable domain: SAVISQKPSRDICQRGTSLTIQCQVDSQVTMMFWYRQQPGQSLTLIATANQGSEATYESGFVIDKFPISRPNLTFSTLTVSNMSPEDSSIYLCSALGRDRVGAEAFFGQGTRLTVV.

The CDR3 protein is CASSRQGPNEKLFF. CDR3 nucleotides: TGTGCCAGTAGCAGACAGGGGCCAAATGAAAAACTGTTTTTT. The V call is TRBV19, the J call TRBJ1-4; 8 positions match TRBD1. The V gene end was trimmed by 6 bases and the J gene end by 5 bases; junction bases not matched to a gene: 5. This CDR3 is built from 14 residues. Germline V gives CDR1 LNHDA, CDR2 SQIVND (reference sequence).

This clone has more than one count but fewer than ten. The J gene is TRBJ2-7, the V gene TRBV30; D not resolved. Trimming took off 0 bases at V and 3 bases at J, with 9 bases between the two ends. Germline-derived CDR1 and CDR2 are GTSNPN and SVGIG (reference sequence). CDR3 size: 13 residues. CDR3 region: CAWSVPGLYEQYF. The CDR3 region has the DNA TGTGCCTGGAGTGTACCTGGTCTCTACGAGCAGTACTTC.

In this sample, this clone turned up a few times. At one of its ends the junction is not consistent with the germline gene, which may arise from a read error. CDR3 loop: CASSLVQAPSSERYF. The CDR3 nucleotides are TGTGCCAGCAGTCTTGTTCAGGCGCCCTCCTCGGAGCGGTACTTC. The genes are TRBV7-2 and TRBJ2-7; D remains ambiguous. Germline CDR1 reads SGHTA; CDR2 reads FQGNSA. The CDR3 runs 15 residues.

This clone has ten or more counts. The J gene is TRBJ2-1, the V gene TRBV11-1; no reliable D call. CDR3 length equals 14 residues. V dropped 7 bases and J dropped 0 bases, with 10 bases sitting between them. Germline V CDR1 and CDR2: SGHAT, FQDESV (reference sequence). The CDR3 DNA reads TGTGCCAGCATTCCTTGGAGCTCCTACAATGAGCAGTTCTTC. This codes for CASIPWSSYNEQFF.

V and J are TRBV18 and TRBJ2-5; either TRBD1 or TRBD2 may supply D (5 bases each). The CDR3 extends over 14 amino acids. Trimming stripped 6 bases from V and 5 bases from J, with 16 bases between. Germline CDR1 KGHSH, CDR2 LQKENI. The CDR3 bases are TGTGCCAGCTCGCCGGGACGCGCTATTGAGACCCAGTACTTC. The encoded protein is CASSPGRAIETQYF.

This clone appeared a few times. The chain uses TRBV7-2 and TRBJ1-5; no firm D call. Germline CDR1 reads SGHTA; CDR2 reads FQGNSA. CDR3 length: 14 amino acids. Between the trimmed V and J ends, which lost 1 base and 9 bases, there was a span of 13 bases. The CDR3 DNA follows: TGTGCCAGCAGCTTAGAGGCAGACGTCAGGCCCCAGCATTTT. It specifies CASSLEADVRPQHF. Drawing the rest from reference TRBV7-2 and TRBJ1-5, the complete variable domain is GAGVSQSPSNKVTEKGKDVELRCDPISGHTALYWYRQSLGQGLEFLIYFQGNSAPDKSGLPSDRFSAERTGGSVSTLTIQRTQQEDSAVYLCASSLEADVRPQHFGDGTRLSIL.

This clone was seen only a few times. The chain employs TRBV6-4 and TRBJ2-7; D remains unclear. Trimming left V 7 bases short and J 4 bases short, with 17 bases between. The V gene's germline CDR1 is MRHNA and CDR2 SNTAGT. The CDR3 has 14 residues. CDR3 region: CASTAAKPSYEQYF. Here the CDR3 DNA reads TGTGCCAGCACCGCGGCAAAACCTTCATACGAGCAGTACTTC.

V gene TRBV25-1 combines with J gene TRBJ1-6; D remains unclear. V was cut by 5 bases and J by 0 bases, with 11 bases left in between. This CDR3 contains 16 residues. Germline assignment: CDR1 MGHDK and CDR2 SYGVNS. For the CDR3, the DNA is TGTGCCAGCAGTTCGGGCAGGAGCTCCTATAATTCACCCCTCCACTTT. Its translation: CASSSGRSSYNSPLHF.

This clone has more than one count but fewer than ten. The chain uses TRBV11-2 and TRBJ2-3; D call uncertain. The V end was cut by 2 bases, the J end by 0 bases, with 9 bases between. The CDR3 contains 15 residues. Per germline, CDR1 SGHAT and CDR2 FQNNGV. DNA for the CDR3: TGTGCCAGCAGCTTAACGACCCCTAGCACAGATACGCAGTATTTT. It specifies CASSLTTPSTDTQYF.

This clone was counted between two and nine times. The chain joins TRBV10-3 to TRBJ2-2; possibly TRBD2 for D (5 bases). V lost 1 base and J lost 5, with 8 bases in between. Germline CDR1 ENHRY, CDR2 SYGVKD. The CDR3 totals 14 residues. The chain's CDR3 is CAISEFRTTGELFF. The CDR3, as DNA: TGTGCCATCAGTGAGTTTCGGACTACCGGGGAGCTGTTTTTT.

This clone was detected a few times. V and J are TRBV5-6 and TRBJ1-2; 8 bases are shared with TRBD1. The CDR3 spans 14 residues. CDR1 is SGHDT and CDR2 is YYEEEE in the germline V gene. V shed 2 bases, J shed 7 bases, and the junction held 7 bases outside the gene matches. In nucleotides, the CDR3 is TGTGCCAGCAGCTTCGGACAGGGCCAGGGTGGCTACACCTTC. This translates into CASSFGQGQGGYTF.

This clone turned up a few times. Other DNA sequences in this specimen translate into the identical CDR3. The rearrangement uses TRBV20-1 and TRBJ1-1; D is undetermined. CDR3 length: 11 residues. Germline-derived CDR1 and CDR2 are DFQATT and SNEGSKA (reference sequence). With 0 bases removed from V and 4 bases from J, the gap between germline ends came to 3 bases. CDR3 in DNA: TGCAGTGCTAGAGAGAGCACTGAAGCTTTCTTT. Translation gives CSARESTEAFF.

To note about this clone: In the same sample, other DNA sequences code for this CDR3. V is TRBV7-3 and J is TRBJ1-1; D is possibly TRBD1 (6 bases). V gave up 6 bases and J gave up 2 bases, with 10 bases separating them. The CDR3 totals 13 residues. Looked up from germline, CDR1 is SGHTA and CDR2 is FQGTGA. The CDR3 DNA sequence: TGTGCCAGCAGTCCACAGGGAAACACTGAAGCTTTCTTT. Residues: CASSPQGNTEAFF.

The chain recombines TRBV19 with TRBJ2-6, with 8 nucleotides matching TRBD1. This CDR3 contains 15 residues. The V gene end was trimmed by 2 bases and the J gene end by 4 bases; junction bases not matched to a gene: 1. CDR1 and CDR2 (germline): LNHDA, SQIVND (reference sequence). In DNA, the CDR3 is TGTGCCAGTAGTATACAGGGGGCAGGGGCCAACGTCCTGACTTTC. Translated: CASSIQGAGANVLTF. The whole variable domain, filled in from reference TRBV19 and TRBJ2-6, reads DGGITQSPKYLFRKEGQNVTLSCEQNLNHDAMYWYRQDPGQGLRLIYYSQIVNDFQKGDIAEGYSVSREKKESFPLTVTSAQKNPTAFYLCASSIQGAGANVLTFGAGSRLTVL.

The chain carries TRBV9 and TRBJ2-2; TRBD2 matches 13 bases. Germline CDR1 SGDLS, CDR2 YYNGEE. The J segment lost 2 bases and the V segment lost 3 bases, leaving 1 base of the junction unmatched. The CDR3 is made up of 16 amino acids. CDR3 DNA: TGTGCCAGCAGCGCGGGACTAGCGGGAAACACCGGGGAGCTGTTTTTT. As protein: CASSAGLAGNTGELFF.

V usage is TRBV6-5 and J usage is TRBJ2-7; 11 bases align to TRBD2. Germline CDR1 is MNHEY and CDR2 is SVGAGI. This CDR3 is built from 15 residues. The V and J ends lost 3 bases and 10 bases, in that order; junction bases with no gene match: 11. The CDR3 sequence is CASSYQLAGGGPQYF. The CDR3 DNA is TGTGCCAGCAGTTATCAGCTAGCGGGAGGAGGTCCCCAGTACTTC.

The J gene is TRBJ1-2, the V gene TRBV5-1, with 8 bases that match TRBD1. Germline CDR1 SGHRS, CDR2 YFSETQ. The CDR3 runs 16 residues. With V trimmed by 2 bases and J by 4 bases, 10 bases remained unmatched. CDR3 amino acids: CASSLLAGGDIYGYTF. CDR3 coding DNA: TGCGCCAGCAGCTTACTAGCAGGGGGCGATATCTATGGCTACACCTTC.

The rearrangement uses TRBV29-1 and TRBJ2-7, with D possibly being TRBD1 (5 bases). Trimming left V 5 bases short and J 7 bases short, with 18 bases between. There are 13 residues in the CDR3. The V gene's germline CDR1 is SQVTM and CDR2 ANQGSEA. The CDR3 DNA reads TGCAGCGTTTCAACATCAGGGTTCTTTGAGCAGTACTTC. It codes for CSVSTSGFFEQYF.

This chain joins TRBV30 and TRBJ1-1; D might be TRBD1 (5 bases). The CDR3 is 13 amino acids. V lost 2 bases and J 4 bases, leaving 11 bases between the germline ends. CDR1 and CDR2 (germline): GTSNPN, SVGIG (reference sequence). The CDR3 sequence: CAWSLGGATEAFF. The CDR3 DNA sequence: TGTGCCTGGAGTTTGGGAGGGGCCACTGAAGCTTTCTTT.